The count of the clone carrying this T cell receptor (beta chain) is one. These data come from a study of blood T cell repertoires in COVID-19. Study summary: From the United States, Italy and Spain came samples of acute and convalescent COVID-19. In each case, the material was cDNA or gDNA derived from T cells, B-cell-depleted T cells, or PBMCs.

V lost 3 bases and J lost 7; bases outside the gene matches: 5. Per the germline V gene, CDR1 is DFQATT and CDR2 is SNEGSKA (reference sequence). The CDR3 consists of 14 residues. In the original analysis: Counts of nucleated cells, estimated from reference gene primer amplification, were obtained. TCRdb keeps only in-frame clones here, not all; method: immunoSEQ multiplex PCR. V and J calls plus clone size are reproduced from that table; the DNA served to infer D and trimming. Of 200,000 to 250,000 clones listed, around nine tenths are singletons. The chain carries TRBV20-1 and TRBJ2-1; 11 bases are a match to TRBD2. Input material: peripheral blood. This TCR was recovered from a woman in her late teens or twenties who had recovered from COVID-19. CDR3 in DNA: TGCAGTGCTAGTACGACTAGCGGGATAAATGAGCAGTTCTTC. Translation gives CSASTTSGINEQFF.